These 15 T cell receptor beta chains came from one sample sequenced in a study of blood T cell repertoires in COVID-19 (dated by TCRdb to 2020 to 2022). Libraries came from the immunoSEQ multiplex PCR assay. TCRdb re-hosts the immuneACCESS table, in-frame sequences only. Its copies lack some clones; in the studies checked, an unresolved V gene accounts for under half of them, and the cause for the rest is not known. The sample table records 310,000 or so clones; around 84% of these occur just once. The ten largest clonotypes hold roughly a tenth of the sample. The sample comprised PBMCs or T cells enriched from blood (not recorded which). The receptors here all came from a woman aged 18-29 years who had recovered from COVID-19.

This chain connects TRBV18 to TRBJ2-2; TRBD2 might be the D (5 bases). Germline V gene sequence: CDR1 KGHSH, CDR2 LQKENI. CDR3 size: 16 residues. Trimming took 3 bases from V and 0 from J, leaving 11 bases between them. The chain's CDR3 is CASSPNSASNTGELFF. In nucleotides, the CDR3 is TGTGCCAGCTCACCCAATAGCGCTTCGAACACCGGGGAGCTGTTTTTT. The variable domain in full, with the rest retrieved from reference TRBV18 and TRBJ2-2, is NAGVMQNPRHLVRRRGQEARLRCSPMKGHSHVYWYRQLPEEGLKFMVYLQKENIIDESGMPKERFSAEFPKEGPSILRIQQVVRGDSAAYFCASSPNSASNTGELFFGEGSRLTVL.

In nucleotides, the CDR3 is TGTGCCACCAGTGGGATACAGGGCGGCTACACCTTC. This codes for CATSGIQGGYTF. This chain uses TRBV24-1 with TRBJ1-2, with D perhaps TRBD1 (6 bases). Germline CDR1 KGHDR, CDR2 SFDVKD. Trimming took 5 bases from V and 8 from J, leaving 11 bases between them. CDR3 length: 12 residues.

This clone showed up just a few times. J is TRBJ2-3 and V is TRBV6-5, with a tentative D call TRBD2 (5 bases). Germline V gene data show CDR1 as MNHEY and CDR2 as SVGAGI. CDR3 length equals 11 residues. Trimming took off 6 bases at V and 6 bases at J, with 7 bases between the two ends. CDR3 region: CASSKRDTQYF. The CDR3 bases are TGTGCCAGCAGCAAGCGGGATACGCAGTATTTT.

J is TRBJ2-7 and V is TRBV2, with 12 bases matching TRBD2. V lost 8 bases to trimming and J lost 0 bases; unmatched junction nucleotides: 5. The CDR3 runs to 15 residues. CDR1 and CDR2 (germline): SNHLY, FYNNEI. DNA of the CDR3: TGTGCCAGCCTGACTAGCGGGGGAACCTCCTACGAGCAGTACTTC. Encoded protein: CASLTSGGTSYEQYF.

V is TRBV12-5 and J is TRBJ2-3, with 8 bases matching TRBD2. This CDR3 comprises 14 residues. J gave up 4 bases and V 5 bases, and 5 bases lay outside the gene matches. From germline, CDR1 is LGHNT and CDR2 FRNRAP. As DNA, the CDR3 is TGTGCTAGTGGTCCAGGGACTAGGTCAGATACGCAGTATTTT. Amino acid sequence: CASGPGTRSDTQYF.

The CDR3 protein is CASSQYQNPYNEQFF. The DNA of the CDR3 is TGTGCCAGCAGCCAATACCAGAACCCCTACAATGAGCAGTTCTTC. The chain is built from TRBV3-1 (or the pseudogene TRBV3-2) and TRBJ2-1; D uncertain. The CDR3 consists of 15 residues. V lost 2 bases to trimming and J lost 2 bases, with 10 bases between them. CDR1 and CDR2 from the germline V gene are LGHDT and YNNKEL (reference sequence).

Only a few counts were recorded for this clone. The chain's CDR3 is CASSLDLLNTEAFF. The CDR3, as DNA: TGCGCCAGCAGCTTGGATCTCTTGAACACTGAAGCTTTCTTT. The genes are TRBV5-1 and TRBJ1-1; D gene unclear. In germline, CDR1 is SGHRS, CDR2 YFSETQ. There are 14 residues in the CDR3. Deletions cut 0 bases from V and 0 bases from J, with 6 bases between.

V gene TRBV7-6 combines with J gene TRBJ2-7; D may be TRBD2 (5 bases). CDR3 length: 16 residues. V was shortened by 5 bases and J by 0 bases, with 17 bases between the two germline ends. Per the germline V gene, CDR1 is SGHVS and CDR2 is FNYEAQ. The DNA of the CDR3 is TGTGCCAGCAGCCCACAAATCGGGATAACCTCCTACGAGCAGTACTTC. It encodes CASSPQIGITSYEQYF.

The chain uses TRBV27 and TRBJ2-7; 11 bases map to TRBD2. Trimming at V came to 8 bases and at J to 0 bases, leaving 12 bases not matched to a gene. The germline V gene encodes CDR1 MNHEY and CDR2 SMNVEV (reference sequence). This CDR3 spans 17 amino acids. CDR3 protein: CASGRLAGPAASYEQYF. In nucleotides, the CDR3 is TGTGCCAGCGGAAGACTAGCGGGGCCGGCAGCCTCCTACGAGCAGTACTTC.

J is TRBJ2-7 and V is TRBV15, with D tentatively TRBD1 (6 bases). The CDR3 is 17 residues long. V was trimmed by 0 bases and J by 0 bases, leaving 15 bases between them. Germline-derived CDR1 and CDR2 are LNHNV and YYDKDF (reference sequence). In DNA, the CDR3 is TGTGCCACCAGCAGAGATCGGCCCGCAGGGGTCTCCTACGAGCAGTACTTC. Translated: CATSRDRPAGVSYEQYF.

The CDR3 sequence is CASSLGQGLGAAFF. CDR3 sequence (DNA): TGCGCCAGCAGCTTGGGGCAGGGGTTAGGAGCGGCTTTCTTT. The V call is TRBV5-1, the J call TRBJ1-1; tentatively, D is TRBD1 (6 bases). CDR1 is SGHRS, CDR2 YFSETQ, per germline. V was trimmed by 0 bases and J by 11 bases, leaving 17 bases between them. The length of the CDR3 is 14 residues.

The rearrangement uses TRBV18 and TRBJ1-4; weak D call: TRBD1 (5 bases). V lost 3 bases to trimming and J lost 8 bases, with 10 bases between them. This CDR3 contains 13 residues. Germline V CDR1 and CDR2: KGHSH, LQKENI. The CDR3 loop is CASSPAGGEKLFF. The DNA for the CDR3 is TGTGCCAGCTCACCCGCGGGGGGGGAAAAACTGTTTTTT.

The chain couples TRBV11-2 to TRBJ2-1, with a tentative D call TRBD2 (5 bases). CDR1 and CDR2 from the germline V gene are SGHAT and FQNNGV. V lost 4 bases, J lost 3 bases, and 10 bases lay in between. The CDR3 is 14 residues long. The CDR3 region is CASSSERSYNEQFF. CDR3 bases: TGTGCCAGCAGCTCCGAGCGGAGCTACAATGAGCAGTTCTTC. Full variable domain (remainder filled in from reference TRBV11-2 and TRBJ2-1): EAGVAQSPRYKIIEKRQSVAFWCNPISGHATLYWYQQILGQGPKLLIQFQNNGVVDDSQLPKDRFSAERLKGVDSTLKIQPAKLEDSAVYLCASSSERSYNEQFFGPGTRLTVL.

J is TRBJ2-1 and V is TRBV19; 9 bases match TRBD1. This CDR3 has 17 amino acids. After removal of 3 bases from V and 0 bases from J, the junction contained 6 bases not matched to a gene. Germline V gives CDR1 LNHDA, CDR2 SQIVND (reference sequence). Written as DNA, the CDR3 is TGTGCCAGTAGTATCGGGACAGGGTCGGGCTCCTACAATGAGCAGTTCTTC. Its protein is CASSIGTGSGSYNEQFF.

V usage is TRBV20-1 and J usage is TRBJ1-1; 8 positions match TRBD1. The germline V gene encodes CDR1 DFQATT and CDR2 SNEGSKA (reference sequence). The CDR3 runs to 15 residues. Trimming cost V 3 bases and J 4 bases; bases outside gene matches: 10. CDR3 in amino acids: CSASGRQGRSTEAFF. The CDR3 DNA sequence: TGCAGTGCTAGTGGACGACAGGGGAGGAGCACTGAAGCTTTCTTT.